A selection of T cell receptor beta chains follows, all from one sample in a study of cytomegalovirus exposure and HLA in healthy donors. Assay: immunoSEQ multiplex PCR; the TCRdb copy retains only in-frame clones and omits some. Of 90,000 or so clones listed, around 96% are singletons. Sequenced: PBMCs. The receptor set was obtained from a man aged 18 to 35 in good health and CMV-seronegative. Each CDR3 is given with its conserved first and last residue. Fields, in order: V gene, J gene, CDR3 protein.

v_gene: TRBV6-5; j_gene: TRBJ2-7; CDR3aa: CASSYVGGTAYEQYF
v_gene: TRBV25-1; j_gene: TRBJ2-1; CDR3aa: CASSVDRGRLAGHNEQFF
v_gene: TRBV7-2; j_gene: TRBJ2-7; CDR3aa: CASSLETGYRSEQYF
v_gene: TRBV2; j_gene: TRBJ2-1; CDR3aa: CASSDRLTSGTNSLYNEQFF
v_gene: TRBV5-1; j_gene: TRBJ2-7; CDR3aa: CASKPGASVYEQYF
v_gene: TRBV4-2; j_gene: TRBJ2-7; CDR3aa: CASSIRQGAAYEQYF
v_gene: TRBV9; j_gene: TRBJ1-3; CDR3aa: CASRGAGSGNTIYF
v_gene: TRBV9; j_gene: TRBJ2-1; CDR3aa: CASSLTGLAAYNEQFF
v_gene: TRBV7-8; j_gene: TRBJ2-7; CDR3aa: CASSLRTSAAYEQYF
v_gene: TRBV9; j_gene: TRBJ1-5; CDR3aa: CASSVDVRVVNQPQHF
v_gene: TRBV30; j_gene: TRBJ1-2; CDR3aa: CAWSVQTNYGYTF
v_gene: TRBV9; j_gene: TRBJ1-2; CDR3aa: CASSARLRDGYTF
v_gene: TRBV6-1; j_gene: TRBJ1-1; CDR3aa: CASITGTGANTEAFF
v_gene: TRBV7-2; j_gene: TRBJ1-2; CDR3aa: CASSKPQGYYGYTF
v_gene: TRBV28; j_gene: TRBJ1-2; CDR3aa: CASSFGSYGYTF
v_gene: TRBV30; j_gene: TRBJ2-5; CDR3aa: CAWSGEKTQYF
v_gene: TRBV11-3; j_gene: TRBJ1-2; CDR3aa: CASRPGQGDYGYTF
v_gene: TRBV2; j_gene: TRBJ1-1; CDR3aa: CASVRQLNTEAFF
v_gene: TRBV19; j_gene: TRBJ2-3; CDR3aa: CASSTGLTPSDTQYF
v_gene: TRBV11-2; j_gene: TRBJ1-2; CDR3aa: CASSIVQGGNGYTF
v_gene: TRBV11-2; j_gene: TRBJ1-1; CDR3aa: CASSSTDRNTEAFF
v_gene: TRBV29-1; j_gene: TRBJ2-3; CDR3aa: CSGSGSDTQYF
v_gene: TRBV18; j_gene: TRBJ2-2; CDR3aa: CASSPSGEGAGELFF
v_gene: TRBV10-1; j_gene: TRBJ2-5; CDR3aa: CRHRASGKETQYF
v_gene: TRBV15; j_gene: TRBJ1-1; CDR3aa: CATSRERENTEAFF
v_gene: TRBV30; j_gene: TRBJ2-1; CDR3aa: CAWSTGTSNNEQFF
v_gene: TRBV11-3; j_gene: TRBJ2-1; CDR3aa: CASRGGGRLNEQFF
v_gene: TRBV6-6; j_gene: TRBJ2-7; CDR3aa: CASSYRVGGTYEQYF
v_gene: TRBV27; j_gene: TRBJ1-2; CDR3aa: CASSRRGRGDYGYTF
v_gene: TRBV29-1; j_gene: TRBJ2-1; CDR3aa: CRTGTQENEQFF
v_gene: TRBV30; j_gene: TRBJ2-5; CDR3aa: CAWNLARPGETQYF
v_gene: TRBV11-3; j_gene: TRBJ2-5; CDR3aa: CASSFTTDQETQYF
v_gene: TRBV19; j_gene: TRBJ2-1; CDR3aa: CASSIASNNEQFF
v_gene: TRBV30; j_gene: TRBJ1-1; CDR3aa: CAWSWGDTEAFF
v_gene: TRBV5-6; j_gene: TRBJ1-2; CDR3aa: CASSLAGGPGGYTF
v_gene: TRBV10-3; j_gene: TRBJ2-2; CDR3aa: CAISESAAAYGTGELFF
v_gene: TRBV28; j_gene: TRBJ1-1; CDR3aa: CASSPSGQIEAFF
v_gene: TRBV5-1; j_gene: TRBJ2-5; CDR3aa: CASSLTQETQYF
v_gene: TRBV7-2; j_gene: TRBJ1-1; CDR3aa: CASSLRQGTMNTEAFF
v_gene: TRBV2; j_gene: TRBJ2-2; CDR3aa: CASSARVTTGELFF
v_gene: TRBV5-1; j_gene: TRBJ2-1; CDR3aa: CASSLSQGAGEQFF
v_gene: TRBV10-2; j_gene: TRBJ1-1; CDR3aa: CASSESVSVNTEAFF
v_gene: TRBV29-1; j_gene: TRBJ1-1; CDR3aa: CSVRGGGNTEAFF
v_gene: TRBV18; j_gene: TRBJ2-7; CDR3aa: CASSPTGIGEQYF
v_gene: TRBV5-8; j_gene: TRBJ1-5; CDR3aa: CASSFGQGGQPQHF
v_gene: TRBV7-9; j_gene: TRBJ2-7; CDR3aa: CASSSRTSGSSYEQYF
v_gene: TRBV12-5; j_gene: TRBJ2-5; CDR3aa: CASGLPRGARQETQYF
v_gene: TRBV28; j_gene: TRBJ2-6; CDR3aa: CASSLGHRVGANVLTF
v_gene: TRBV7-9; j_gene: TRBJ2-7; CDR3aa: CASSPQPPSLGKRYEQYF
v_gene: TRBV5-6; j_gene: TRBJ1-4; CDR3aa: CASSLQGPTNEKLFF
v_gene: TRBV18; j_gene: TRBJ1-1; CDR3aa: CASLILQGYTEAFF
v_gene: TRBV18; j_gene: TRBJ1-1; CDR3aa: CASSPTGVAFF
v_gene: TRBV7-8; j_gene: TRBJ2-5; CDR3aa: CASSLSAGTAETQYF
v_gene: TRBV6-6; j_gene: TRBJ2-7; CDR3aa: CASIQGQGGPYEQYF
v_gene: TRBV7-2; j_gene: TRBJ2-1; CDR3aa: CASSQQGVEQFF
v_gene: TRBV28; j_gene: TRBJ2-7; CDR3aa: CASSSGGVEQYF
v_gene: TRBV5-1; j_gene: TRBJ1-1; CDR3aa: CASSLVSGGNTEAFF
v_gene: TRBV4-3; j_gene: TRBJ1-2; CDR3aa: CASSQDRGYLLGTF
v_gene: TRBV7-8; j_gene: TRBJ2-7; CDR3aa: CASSPGRLEAYEQYF